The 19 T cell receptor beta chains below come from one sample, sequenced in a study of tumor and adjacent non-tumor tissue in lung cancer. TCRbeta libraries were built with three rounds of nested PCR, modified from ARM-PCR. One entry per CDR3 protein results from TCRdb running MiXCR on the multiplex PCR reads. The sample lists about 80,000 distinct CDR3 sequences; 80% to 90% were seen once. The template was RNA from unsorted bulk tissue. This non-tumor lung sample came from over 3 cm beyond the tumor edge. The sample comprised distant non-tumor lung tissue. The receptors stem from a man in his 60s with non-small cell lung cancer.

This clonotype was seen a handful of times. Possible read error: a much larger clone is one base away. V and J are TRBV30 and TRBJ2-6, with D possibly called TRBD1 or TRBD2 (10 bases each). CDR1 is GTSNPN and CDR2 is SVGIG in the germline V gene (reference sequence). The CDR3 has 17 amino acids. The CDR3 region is CAWSGRTSGQGVNVLTF. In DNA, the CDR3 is TGTGCCTGGAGTGGCCGGACTAGCGGACAGGGGGTCAACGTCCTGACTTTC.

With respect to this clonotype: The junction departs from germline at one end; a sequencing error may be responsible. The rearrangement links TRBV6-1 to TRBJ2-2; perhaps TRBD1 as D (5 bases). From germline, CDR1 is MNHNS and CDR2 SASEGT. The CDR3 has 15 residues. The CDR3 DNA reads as TGTGCCAGCAGTGAAGCGTGGGGCGGAACCGGTGAGCTGTTTTTT. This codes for CASSEAWGGTGELFF.

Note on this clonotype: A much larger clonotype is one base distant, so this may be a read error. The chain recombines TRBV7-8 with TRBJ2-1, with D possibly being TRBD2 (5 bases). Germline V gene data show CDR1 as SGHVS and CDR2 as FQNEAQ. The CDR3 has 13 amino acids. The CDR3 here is CASNLEAARGQFF. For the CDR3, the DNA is TGTGCCAGCAACTTAGAGGCAGCCCGGGGGCAGTTCTTC.

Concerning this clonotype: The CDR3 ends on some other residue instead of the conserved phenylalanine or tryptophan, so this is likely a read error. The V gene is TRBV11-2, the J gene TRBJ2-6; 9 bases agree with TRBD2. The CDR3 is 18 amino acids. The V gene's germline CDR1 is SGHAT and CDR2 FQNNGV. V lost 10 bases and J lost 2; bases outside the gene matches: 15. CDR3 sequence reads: CANSPNSGGATGANVLTV. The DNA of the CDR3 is TGTGCCAACAGTCCAAATAGCGGGGGAGCCACTGGGGCCAACGTCCTGACTGTC.

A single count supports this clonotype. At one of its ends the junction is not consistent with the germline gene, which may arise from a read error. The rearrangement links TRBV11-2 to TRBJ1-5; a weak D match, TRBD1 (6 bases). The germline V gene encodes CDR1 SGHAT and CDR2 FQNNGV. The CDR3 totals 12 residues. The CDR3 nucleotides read TGTGCCAGCAGCTTAGCAGGACAGCCCCTGCATTTT. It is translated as CASSLAGQPLHF.

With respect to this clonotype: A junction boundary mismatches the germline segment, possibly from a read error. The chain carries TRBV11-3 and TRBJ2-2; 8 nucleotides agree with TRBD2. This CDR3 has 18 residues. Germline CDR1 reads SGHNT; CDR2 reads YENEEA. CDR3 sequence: CASSSRGAGEYRTGELFF. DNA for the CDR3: TGTGCTAGCAGCTCCCGGGGAGCGGGAGAATACAGAACCGGGGAGCTCTTTTTT.

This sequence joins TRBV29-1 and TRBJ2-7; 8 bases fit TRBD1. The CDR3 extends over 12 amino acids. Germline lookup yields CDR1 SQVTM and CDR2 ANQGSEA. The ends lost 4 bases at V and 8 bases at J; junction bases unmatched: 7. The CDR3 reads CSVGQGTHQQYF. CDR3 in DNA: TGCAGCGTTGGACAGGGGACCCATCAGCAGTACTTC.

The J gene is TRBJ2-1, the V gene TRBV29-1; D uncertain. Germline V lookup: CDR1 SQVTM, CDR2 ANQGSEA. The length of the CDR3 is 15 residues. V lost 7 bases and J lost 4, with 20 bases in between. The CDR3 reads CSAFETLKRYNEQFF. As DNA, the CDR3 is TGCAGCGCCTTTGAGACCCTAAAACGATACAATGAGCAGTTCTTC.

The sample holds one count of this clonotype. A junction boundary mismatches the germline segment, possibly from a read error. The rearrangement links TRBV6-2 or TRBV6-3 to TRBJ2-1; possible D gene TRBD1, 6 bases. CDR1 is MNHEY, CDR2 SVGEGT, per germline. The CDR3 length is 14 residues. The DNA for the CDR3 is TGTATCAGCACCGACCGGACAGCCCGCAATGAGCATTTCTTC. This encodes CISTDRTARNEHFF.

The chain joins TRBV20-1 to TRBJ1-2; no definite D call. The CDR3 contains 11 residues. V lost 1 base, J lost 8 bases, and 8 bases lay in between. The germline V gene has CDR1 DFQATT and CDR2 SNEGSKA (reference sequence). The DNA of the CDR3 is TGCAGTGCTAGAGGAAGGCGAGGCTACACCTTC. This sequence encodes CSARGRRGYTF.

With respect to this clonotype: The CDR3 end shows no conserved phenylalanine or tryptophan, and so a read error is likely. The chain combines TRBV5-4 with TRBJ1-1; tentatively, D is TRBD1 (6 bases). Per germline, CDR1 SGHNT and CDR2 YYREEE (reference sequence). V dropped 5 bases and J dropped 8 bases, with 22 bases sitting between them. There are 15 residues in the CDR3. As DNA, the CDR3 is TGTGCCAGCAGACCACCGGGGGCGGCGGGGACAGAAGCTTTCCTT. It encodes CASRPPGAAGTEAFL.

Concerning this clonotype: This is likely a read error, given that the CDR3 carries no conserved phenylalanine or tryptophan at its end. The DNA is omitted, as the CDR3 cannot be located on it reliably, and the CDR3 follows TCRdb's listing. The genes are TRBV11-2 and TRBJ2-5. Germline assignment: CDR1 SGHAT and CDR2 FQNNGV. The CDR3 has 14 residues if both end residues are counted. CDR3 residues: CASSYGQVLETQCS.

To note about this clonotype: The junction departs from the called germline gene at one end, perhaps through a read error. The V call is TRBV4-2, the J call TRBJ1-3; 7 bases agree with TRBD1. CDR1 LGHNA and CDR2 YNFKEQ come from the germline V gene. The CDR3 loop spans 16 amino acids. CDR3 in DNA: TGTGCCAGCAGCGGTTACGGGACAGCCTCTGGAAACACCATGTATTTT. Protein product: CASSGYGTASGNTMYF.

The chain's CDR3 is CATSRPAGNTEAFF. The CDR3 nucleotides are TGTGCCACCAGCAGACCAGCAGGGAACACTGAAGCTTTCTTT. The genes are TRBV15 and TRBJ1-1; D is unresolved. V lost 2 bases and J lost 1, with 8 bases in between. Germline CDR1 LNHNV, CDR2 YYDKDF (reference sequence). This CDR3 has 14 residues.

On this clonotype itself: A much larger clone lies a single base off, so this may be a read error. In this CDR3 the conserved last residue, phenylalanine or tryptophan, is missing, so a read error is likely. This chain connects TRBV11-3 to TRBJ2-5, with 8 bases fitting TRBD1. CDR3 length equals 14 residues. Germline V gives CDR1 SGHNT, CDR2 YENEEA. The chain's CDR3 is CASSKTDREEAQYS. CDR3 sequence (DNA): TGTGCCAGCAGCAAAACGGACAGGGAAGAGGCCCAGTACTCC.

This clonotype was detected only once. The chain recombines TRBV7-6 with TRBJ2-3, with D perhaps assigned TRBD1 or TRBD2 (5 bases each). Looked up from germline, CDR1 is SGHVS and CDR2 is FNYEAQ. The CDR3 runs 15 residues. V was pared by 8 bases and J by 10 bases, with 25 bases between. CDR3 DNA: TGTGCCAGCTGTACGGGGCTGAGGGGCGGCGATGCGCAGTATTTT. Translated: CASCTGLRGGDAQYF.

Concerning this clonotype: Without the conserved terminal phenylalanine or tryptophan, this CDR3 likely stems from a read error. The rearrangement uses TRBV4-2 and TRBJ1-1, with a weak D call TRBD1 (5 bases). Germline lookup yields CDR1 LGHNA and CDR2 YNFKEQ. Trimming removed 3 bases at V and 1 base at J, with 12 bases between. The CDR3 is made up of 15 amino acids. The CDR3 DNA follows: TGTGCCAGCAGCCAGGGGGTCGGACCGAACACTGAAGCTTTCCTT. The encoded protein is CASSQGVGPNTEAFL.

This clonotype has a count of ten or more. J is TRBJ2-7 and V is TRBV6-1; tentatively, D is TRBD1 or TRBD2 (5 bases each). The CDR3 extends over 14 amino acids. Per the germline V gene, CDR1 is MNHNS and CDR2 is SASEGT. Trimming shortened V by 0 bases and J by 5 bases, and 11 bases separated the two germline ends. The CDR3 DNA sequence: TGTGCCAGCAGTGAAGCGCTAGAGGGGAACGAGCAGTACTTC. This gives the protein CASSEALEGNEQYF.

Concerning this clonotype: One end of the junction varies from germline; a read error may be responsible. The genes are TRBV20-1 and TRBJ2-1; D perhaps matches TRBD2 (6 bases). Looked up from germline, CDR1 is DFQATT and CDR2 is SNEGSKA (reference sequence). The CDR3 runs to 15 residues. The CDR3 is CSAPPGLEGYDERFF. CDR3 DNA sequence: TGCAGTGCTCCACCGGGACTCGAAGGGTACGATGAGCGGTTCTTC.